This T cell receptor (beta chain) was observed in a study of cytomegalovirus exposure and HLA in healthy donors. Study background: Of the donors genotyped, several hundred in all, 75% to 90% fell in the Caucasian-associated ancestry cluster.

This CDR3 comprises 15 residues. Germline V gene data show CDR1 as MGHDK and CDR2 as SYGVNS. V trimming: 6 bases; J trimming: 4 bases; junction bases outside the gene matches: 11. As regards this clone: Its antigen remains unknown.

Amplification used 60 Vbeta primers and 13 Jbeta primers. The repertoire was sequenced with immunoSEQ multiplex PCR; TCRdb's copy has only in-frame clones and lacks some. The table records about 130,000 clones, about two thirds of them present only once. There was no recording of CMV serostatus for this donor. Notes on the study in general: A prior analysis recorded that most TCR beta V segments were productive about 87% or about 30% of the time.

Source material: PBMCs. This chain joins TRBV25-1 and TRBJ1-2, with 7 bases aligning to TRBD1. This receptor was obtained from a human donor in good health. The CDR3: CASSETGQFIYGYTF. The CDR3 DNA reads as TGTGCCAGCAGCGAAACGGGACAGTTCATCTATGGCTACACCTTC.